The 27 T cell receptor beta chains below were found in one sample sequenced in a study of memory CD8 T cells in hepatitis C reinfection. Some clones are missing from TCRdb's copy, which holds only in-frame ones; the method was immunoSEQ multiplex PCR. The sample comprises 6,200 or so clones, around 87% of which are singletons, and roughly 22% rests with the top ten. The time point here: pre-reinfection, 55 to 20 weeks before reinfection detection. TCR sequencing was done directly ex vivo on sorted cells, without expansion in vitro. Sequenced: naive CD8+ T cells sorted from blood. These receptors all come from a man aged 45-65 years with hepatitis C virus infection.

J is TRBJ2-3 and V is TRBV7-8; 7 bases match TRBD1. V gave up 3 bases and J gave up 2 bases; unmatched junction bases: 2. This CDR3 contains 14 residues. The germline CDR1 and CDR2 sequences are SGHVS and FQNEAQ. The CDR3, as DNA: TGTGCCAGCAGCTTTGGGACAGACACAGATACGCAGTATTTT. Amino acids: CASSFGTDTDTQYF.

The chain joins TRBV7-9 to TRBJ2-5, with D possibly matching TRBD2 (6 bases). Germline V gene data show CDR1 as SEHNR and CDR2 as FQNEAQ (reference sequence). V lost 5 bases, J lost 5 bases, and 21 bases lay in between. The CDR3 length is 16 residues. CDR3 coding DNA: TGTGCCAGCAGCCACCCGACTCGCGGGGTCAGCGAGACCCAGTACTTC. The encoded protein is CASSHPTRGVSETQYF.

The V gene is TRBV19, the J gene TRBJ1-1; D is possibly TRBD1 (6 bases). Deletions cut 5 bases from V and 6 bases from J, with 13 bases between. Germline V gene sequence: CDR1 LNHDA, CDR2 SQIVND (reference sequence). The CDR3 contains 13 residues. In nucleotides, the CDR3 is TGTGCCAGTAGTGCGGGGGCCCTAGCTGAAGCTTTCTTT. Its translation is CASSAGALAEAFF. Complete variable domain (other parts from reference TRBV19 and TRBJ1-1): DGGITQSPKYLFRKEGQNVTLSCEQNLNHDAMYWYRQDPGQGLRLIYYSQIVNDFQKGDIAEGYSVSREKKESFPLTVTSAQKNPTAFYLCASSAGALAEAFFGQGTRLTVV.

The gene calls are TRBV19 and TRBJ2-1, with 13 bases lining up with TRBD2. Germline loops: CDR1 LNHDA, CDR2 SQIVND (reference sequence). Trimming took 6 bases from V and 2 from J; bases not matched to a gene: 10. The CDR3 runs to 18 residues. The CDR3 sequence is CASSPVTSGRGPYNEQFF. CDR3 DNA: TGTGCCAGTAGCCCCGTTACTAGCGGGAGGGGTCCCTACAATGAGCAGTTCTTC.

Comment on this clone: Relative to the germline gene, one junction end is altered; a read error may explain this. V is TRBV7-7 and J is TRBJ2-1, with 10 nucleotides matching TRBD1. The CDR3 runs to 15 residues. Looked up from germline, CDR1 is SSHAT and CDR2 is FNYEAQ (reference sequence). The DNA for the CDR3 is TGTGCTAGCAGCCTCGGACAGGGGGGAAACAATGAGCAGTTCTTC. The encoded protein is CASSLGQGGNNEQFF.

This sequence joins TRBV6-5 and TRBJ1-2; the D is unclear. The CDR3 is 13 amino acids. Germline CDR1 MNHEY, CDR2 SVGAGI. V lost 2 bases and J 8 bases, leaving 12 bases between the germline ends. The CDR3: CASSYAGDNGYTF. CDR3 sequence (DNA): TGTGCCAGCAGTTACGCCGGGGATAACGGCTACACCTTC.

The V and J genes are TRBV19 and TRBJ1-5; 10 bases agree with TRBD1. With V trimmed by 6 bases and J by 3 bases, 5 bases remained unmatched. The CDR3 has 15 amino acids. Germline loops: CDR1 LNHDA, CDR2 SQIVND (reference sequence). This CDR3 reads CASREGQGHNQPQHF. The CDR3 coding sequence is TGTGCCAGTAGGGAGGGACAGGGGCACAATCAGCCCCAGCATTTT.

V is TRBV9 and J is TRBJ2-1, with 10 positions matching TRBD2. V gave up 3 bases and J gave up 3 bases; unmatched junction bases: 6. Germline V CDR1 and CDR2: SGDLS, YYNGEE. The CDR3 is made up of 16 amino acids. CDR3 protein: CASSARAGGYYNEQFF. The CDR3, as DNA: TGTGCCAGCAGCGCCAGAGCGGGAGGGTACTACAATGAGCAGTTCTTC.

This chain links TRBV6-5 with TRBJ2-7; possibly TRBD1 for D (6 bases). CDR1 and CDR2 from the germline V gene are MNHEY and SVGAGI. Deletions cut 6 bases from V and 5 bases from J, with 17 bases between. The CDR3 has 14 residues. CDR3 bases: TGTGCCAGCAGCCTTGGAGGACAGCAGGACGAGCAGTACTTC. Translation gives CASSLGGQQDEQYF.

V and J are TRBV5-5 and TRBJ1-1, with D possibly matching TRBD1 (6 bases). V lost 3 bases, J lost 2 bases, and 8 bases lay in between. This CDR3 comprises 13 residues. The germline gives CDR1 SGHKS, CDR2 YYEKEE (reference sequence). The chain's CDR3 is CASSYRVNTEAFF. Written as DNA, the CDR3 is TGTGCCAGCAGCTACAGGGTAAACACTGAAGCTTTCTTT.

This clone was detected a few times. The chain links TRBV5-5 to TRBJ2-7, with TRBD1 matching 9 bases. The CDR3 runs 14 residues. Germline V gives CDR1 SGHKS, CDR2 YYEKEE (reference sequence). With V trimmed by 2 bases and J by 4 bases, 4 bases remained unmatched. CDR3 sequence reads: CASSFLGQGYEQYF. CDR3 in DNA: TGTGCCAGCAGCTTCTTGGGACAGGGTTACGAGCAGTACTTC.

Written as DNA, the CDR3 is TGTGCCAGCAGCCTGGGACAGGGTGGCAATCAGCCCCAGCATTTT. Its translation is CASSLGQGGNQPQHF. This chain links TRBV9 with TRBJ1-5, with 9 bases aligning to TRBD1. In germline, CDR1 is SGDLS, CDR2 YYNGEE. This CDR3 is 15 amino acids long. V lost 4 bases to trimming and J lost 2 bases; unmatched junction nucleotides: 4.

The chain is built from TRBV7-9 and TRBJ1-5; D remains ambiguous. The CDR3 has 13 amino acids. The V and J ends lost 3 bases and 6 bases respectively, with 9 bases between them. The V gene's germline CDR1 is SEHNR and CDR2 FQNEAQ (reference sequence). CDR3 loop: CASSFWETQPQHF. The DNA of the CDR3 is TGTGCCAGCAGCTTTTGGGAGACTCAGCCCCAGCATTTT.

The J gene is TRBJ2-7, the V gene TRBV7-6, with D uncertain. Germline CDR1 and CDR2: SGHVS and FNYEAQ. The V gene lost 1 base and the J gene lost 2 bases, with 6 bases spanning the gap. The CDR3 is made up of 13 amino acids. CDR3 DNA sequence: TGTGCCAGCAGCTTAGAGAGCCCCTACGAGCAGTACTTC. Protein product: CASSLESPYEQYF.

The V and J genes are TRBV9 and TRBJ2-3; D is perhaps TRBD2 (6 bases). Germline V gene sequence: CDR1 SGDLS, CDR2 YYNGEE. V gave up 0 bases and J gave up 2 bases, with 13 bases separating them. The CDR3 contains 16 residues. CDR3 loop: CASSVDGLASTDTQYF. The CDR3 DNA reads as TGTGCCAGCAGCGTAGACGGGCTAGCGTCCACAGATACGCAGTATTTT.

The rearrangement links TRBV5-4 to TRBJ1-2, with D possibly being TRBD1 (5 bases). The CDR3 has 15 residues. Trimming stripped 4 bases from V and 7 bases from J, with 20 bases between. Germline values: CDR1 SGHNT, CDR2 YYREEE (reference sequence). CDR3 bases: TGTGCCAGCAGCCCCGAGGCAGGGCTCCCGGGTGGCTACACCTTC. Translation: CASSPEAGLPGGYTF. Looking up the rest from reference TRBV5-4 and TRBJ1-2 gives the full variable domain: ETGVTQSPTHLIKTRGQQVTLRCSSQSGHNTVSWYQQALGQGPQFIFQYYREEENGRGNFPPRFSGLQFPNYSSELNVNALELDDSALYLCASSPEAGLPGGYTFGSGTRLTVV.

Here the CDR3 DNA reads TGTGCCAGCAGCCCCCGCCGGACTACCCAAGAGACCCAGTACTTC. Translation gives CASSPRRTTQETQYF. The chain is built from TRBV7-9 and TRBJ2-5; weak D call: TRBD2 (6 bases). The CDR3 is made up of 15 amino acids. Germline CDR1 and CDR2: SEHNR and FQNEAQ (reference sequence). V was shortened by 5 bases and J by 1 base, with 14 bases between the two germline ends.

The chain couples TRBV11-2 to TRBJ2-1; TRBD2 agrees at 9 bases. Germline lookup yields CDR1 SGHAT and CDR2 FQNNGV. This CDR3 is built from 16 residues. The V gene end was trimmed by 0 bases and the J gene end by 6 bases; junction bases not matched to a gene: 6. In DNA form, the CDR3 reads TGTGCCAGCAGCTTAGAGGGCGGGAGGGCCTCCAATGAGCAGTTCTTC. Translation: CASSLEGGRASNEQFF.

This chain uses TRBV5-6 with TRBJ1-1; D might be TRBD1 (6 bases). The CDR3 runs to 16 residues. The V gene lost 2 bases and the J gene lost 0 bases, with 14 bases spanning the gap. Germline-derived CDR1 and CDR2 are SGHDT and YYEEEE. CDR3 sequence reads: CASSFETGAMNTEAFF. The CDR3 nucleotides read TGTGCCAGCAGCTTTGAGACAGGTGCGATGAACACTGAAGCTTTCTTT.

The chain joins TRBV30 to TRBJ1-6, with a weak D call TRBD1 (6 bases). Trimming removed 2 bases at V and 2 bases at J, with 13 bases between. Per germline, CDR1 GTSNPN and CDR2 SVGIG (reference sequence). The CDR3 contains 16 residues. This CDR3 is CAWSSTKGAYNSPLHF. The CDR3 DNA reads as TGTGCCTGGAGTAGTACGAAGGGGGCCTATAATTCACCCCTCCACTTT.

V gene TRBV9 combines with J gene TRBJ2-3; the match to TRBD1 covers 7 bases. Unmatched junction bases numbered 12, after V lost 4 bases and J lost 4 bases. Germline CDR1 SGDLS, CDR2 YYNGEE. The CDR3 is 16 amino acids. CDR3 DNA sequence: TGTGCCAGCAGCCTTAGCCGGGACAGTGACTCAGATACGCAGTATTTT. Translated, it gives CASSLSRDSDSDTQYF. Complete variable domain (other parts from reference TRBV9 and TRBJ2-3): DSGVTQTPKHLITATGQRVTLRCSPRSGDLSVYWYQQSLDQGLQFLIQYYNGEERAKGNILERFSAQQFPDLHSELNLSSLELGDSALYFCASSLSRDSDSDTQYFGPGTRLTVL.

V usage is TRBV4-1 and J usage is TRBJ1-1, with TRBD1 matching over 8 bases. Germline V CDR1 and CDR2: MGHRA, YSYEKL. The CDR3 covers 13 residues. V lost 5 bases, J lost 5 bases, and 4 bases stayed unmatched. CDR3 sequence: CASSWQGATEAFF. Here the CDR3 DNA reads TGCGCCAGCAGCTGGCAGGGGGCAACTGAAGCTTTCTTT.

The chain joins TRBV9 to TRBJ2-3, with a possible D match to TRBD2 (6 bases). Trimming took 0 bases from V and 4 from J, leaving 12 bases between them. This CDR3 contains 15 residues. From germline, CDR1 is SGDLS and CDR2 YYNGEE. DNA of the CDR3: TGTGCCAGCAGCGTAGGGGTTAGCGGAGCAGATACGCAGTATTTT. It translates to CASSVGVSGADTQYF.

The chain carries TRBV11-2 and TRBJ2-7, with 8 bases aligning to TRBD1. Germline CDR1 SGHAT, CDR2 FQNNGV. This CDR3 region has 16 residues. V lost 5 bases to trimming and J lost 1 base; unmatched junction nucleotides: 10. The DNA of the CDR3 is TGTGCCAGCAGCCCCGGATCCTGGACAGGGTCCTACGAGCAGTACTTC. Protein: CASSPGSWTGSYEQYF.

The chain joins TRBV6-1 to TRBJ1-4; 7 bases match TRBD1. This CDR3 is 18 amino acids long. The germline CDR1 and CDR2 sequences are MNHNS and SASEGT. Trimming cost V 1 base and J 0 bases; bases outside gene matches: 8. The CDR3 DNA follows: TGTGCCAGCAGTGAAGTGGGACAGCCGGGATCAACTAATGAAAAACTGTTTTTT. Translating it yields CASSEVGQPGSTNEKLFF.

The chain carries TRBV6-5 and TRBJ1-2; the D gene is possibly TRBD1 (6 bases). The CDR3 is 14 amino acids. V was clipped by 8 bases and J by 4 bases, with 17 bases between them. The germline V gene has CDR1 MNHEY and CDR2 SVGAGI. The CDR3 protein is CASFGGGGSYGYTF. The DNA of the CDR3 is TGTGCCAGCTTCGGGGGGGGCGGAAGCTATGGCTACACCTTC.

The chain recombines TRBV14 with TRBJ2-6, with a tentative D call TRBD1 (6 bases). Deletions cut 3 bases from V and 1 base from J, with 22 bases between. The V gene's germline CDR1 is SGHDN and CDR2 FVKESK. CDR3 length: 20 amino acids. The CDR3 protein is CASSQDVAGTIISGANVLTF. The CDR3 DNA reads as TGTGCCAGCAGCCAGGACGTGGCCGGGACAATAATTTCTGGGGCCAACGTCCTGACTTTC. The whole variable domain, filled in from reference TRBV14 and TRBJ2-6, reads EAGVTQFPSHSVIEKGQTVTLRCDPISGHDNLYWYRRVMGKEIKFLLHFVKESKQDESGMPNNRFLAERTGGTYSTLKVQPAELEDSGVYFCASSQDVAGTIISGANVLTFGAGSRLTVL.